These 9 T cell receptor beta chains share one sample of origin, sequenced in a study of type 1 regulatory T cells. Using its own MiXCR run on the reads, TCRdb lists one record per CDR3 protein. The data contain approximately 90,000 distinct CDR3 sequences, roughly 30% of them singletons. Sequencing was performed on CD4+ T cells, either the whole sample or a sorted fraction (not recorded which). Every receptor here comes from a human donor in good health.

V gene TRBV7-2 combines with J gene TRBJ2-5, with D perhaps matching TRBD2 (6 bases). CDR3 size: 14 residues. Trimming stripped 1 base from V and 5 bases from J, with 11 bases between. Germline V gene lookup returns CDR1 SGHTA and CDR2 FQGNSA. This chain's CDR3 is CASSLVAGTETQYF. DNA for the CDR3: TGTGCCAGCAGCTTAGTGGCGGGGACGGAGACCCAGTACTTC.

The chain carries TRBV5-1 and TRBJ1-2, with D possibly TRBD1 on 5 matching bases. CDR3 length equals 15 residues. Germline CDR1 SGHRS, CDR2 YFSETQ. Trimming took 4 bases from V and 4 from J, leaving 17 bases between them. The CDR3 loop reads CASSPPSAGSYGYTF. For the CDR3, the DNA is TGCGCCAGCAGCCCCCCTTCGGCAGGGTCCTATGGCTACACCTTC.

CDR3 sequence: CASSLDRGNEQYF. In DNA form, the CDR3 reads TGTGCCAGCAGCTTGGACCGGGGCAACGAGCAGTACTTC. V usage is TRBV5-4 and J usage is TRBJ2-7; tentatively, D is TRBD1 or TRBD2 (5 bases each). Germline CDR1 is SGHNT and CDR2 is YYREEE (reference sequence). CDR3 length: 13 amino acids. V lost 0 bases, J lost 5 bases, and 9 bases lay in between.

This clonotype was picked up a small number of times. This chain connects TRBV9 to TRBJ2-1; tentatively, D is TRBD2 (6 bases). Trimming removed 0 bases from V and 8 bases from J, with 9 bases in between. Germline V gene sequence: CDR1 SGDLS, CDR2 YYNGEE. The length of the CDR3 is 13 residues. DNA for the CDR3: TGTGCCAGCAGCGTAGCGGGAGACTATGAGCAGTTCTTC. Translation gives CASSVAGDYEQFF.

The V gene is TRBV6-2 or TRBV6-3, the J gene TRBJ2-1, with 16 bases matching TRBD2. This CDR3 has 18 residues. Unmatched junction bases numbered 4, after V lost 4 bases and J lost 1 base. Germline V lookup: CDR1 MNHEY, CDR2 SVGEGT. The CDR3 DNA reads as TGTGCCAGCAGTTCGGGACTAGCGGGAGGGCCTTCCTACAATGAGCAGTTCTTC. It encodes CASSSGLAGGPSYNEQFF.

This clonotype has a count of ten or more. This chain connects TRBV14 to TRBJ1-2; D is undetermined. The germline CDR1 and CDR2 sequences are SGHDN and FVKESK. The CDR3 runs to 15 residues. V lost 6 bases to trimming and J lost 7 bases, with 21 bases between them. The CDR3 coding sequence is TGTGCCAGCAGTTCAGGAGGGAACGTACCTAGTGGCTACACCTTC. Protein product: CASSSGGNVPSGYTF.

The CDR3 DNA reads as TGCAGTGCTAGACCTATAGCGGGCGTTTACAATGAGCAGTTCTTC. Translation gives CSARPIAGVYNEQFF. V and J are TRBV20-1 and TRBJ2-1; 7 positions agree with TRBD2. Trimming at V came to 2 bases and at J to 4 bases, leaving 8 bases not matched to a gene. Germline V CDR1 and CDR2: DFQATT, SNEGSKA (reference sequence). CDR3 length equals 15 residues.

J is TRBJ2-5 and V is TRBV6-2 or TRBV6-3, with D perhaps matching TRBD1 (5 bases). The length of the CDR3 is 14 residues. Looked up from germline, CDR1 is MNHEY and CDR2 is SVGEGT. The ends were cut back, 0 bases at V and 1 base at J, with 6 bases in the middle. The CDR3 loop reads CASSYSTAQETQYF. The CDR3 DNA reads as TGTGCCAGCAGTTACTCGACAGCCCAAGAGACCCAGTACTTC.

CDR3 amino acids: CASSSYRLAGGPKFLNEQFF. CDR3 DNA: TGTGCCAGCAGCTCCTACCGACTAGCGGGAGGGCCAAAGTTTCTGAATGAGCAGTTCTTC. The V and J genes are TRBV5-4 and TRBJ2-1; 14 positions agree with TRBD2. Germline V lookup: CDR1 SGHNT, CDR2 YYREEE (reference sequence). This CDR3 spans 20 amino acids. After removal of 3 bases from V and 7 bases from J, the junction contained 18 bases not matched to a gene.